The 11 T cell receptor beta chains in this list originate from one sample, sequenced in a study of resident and recirculating memory T cells in vitiligo. Sequencing used immunoSEQ multiplex PCR; TCRdb keeps in-frame clones, though not all of them. The sample records around 78,000 clones, 90% to 95% being singletons. The source material was blood. The receptor source for this set is a male donor with vitiligo.

The rearrangement uses TRBV6-1 and TRBJ1-5; D might be TRBD1 (5 bases). V was cut by 2 bases and J by 0 bases, with 20 bases left in between. Germline CDR1 reads MNHNS; CDR2 reads SASEGT. This CDR3 is 19 amino acids long. The CDR3 sequence is CASSERAGGLSNSNQPQHF. CDR3 coding DNA: TGTGCCAGCAGTGAAAGGGCGGGGGGACTGTCCAATAGCAATCAGCCCCAGCATTTT.

V is TRBV9 and J is TRBJ2-7, with 12 nucleotides matching TRBD1. This CDR3 has 17 residues. V lost 3 bases and J lost 3; bases outside the gene matches: 10. From germline, CDR1 is SGDLS and CDR2 YYNGEE. CDR3 in DNA: TGTGCCAGCAGCGCTTCAACGGGACAGGGGGCGCACTACGAGCAGTACTTC. Its protein product is CASSASTGQGAHYEQYF.

This chain connects TRBV28 to TRBJ2-1; D uncertain. CDR1 and CDR2 (germline): MDHEN, SYDVKM. The CDR3 runs 15 residues. Trimming pared 6 bases from V and 0 bases from J, leaving 12 bases between. The CDR3, as DNA: TGTGCCAGCAGCACCAGCGCCCACTCCTACAATGAGCAGTTCTTC. Amino acid sequence: CASSTSAHSYNEQFF.

This clone was recorded once. V and J are TRBV9 and TRBJ1-1; weak D call: TRBD1 (5 bases). Per the germline V gene, CDR1 is SGDLS and CDR2 is YYNGEE. CDR3 length equals 17 residues. V was trimmed by 0 bases and J by 1 base, leaving 16 bases between them. CDR3 sequence (DNA): TGTGCCAGCAGCGTAGGGGTACCGGGACTGAAGAACACTGAAGCTTTCTTT. It yields the protein CASSVGVPGLKNTEAFF.

The chain combines TRBV7-9 with TRBJ2-5, with 13 positions matching TRBD2. Germline CDR1 SEHNR, CDR2 FQNEAQ (reference sequence). The CDR3 runs to 16 residues. V dropped 5 bases and J dropped 1; count of bases not matched to a gene: 4. The CDR3 region has the DNA TGTGCCAGCAGCAACAGACTAGCGGGAGGCCAAGAGACCCAGTACTTC. Protein product: CASSNRLAGGQETQYF.

This clone was detected many times. The same CDR3 arises from other DNA sequences in this sample as well. The chain uses TRBV9 and TRBJ2-1, with unresolved D. CDR3 length: 13 residues. Germline CDR1 reads SGDLS; CDR2 reads YYNGEE. The ends were cut back, 0 bases at V and 7 bases at J, with 8 bases in the middle. The CDR3 region is CASSVGERNEQFF. DNA of the CDR3: TGTGCCAGCAGCGTAGGAGAGAGGAATGAGCAGTTCTTC. Filled out from reference TRBV9 and TRBJ2-1, the complete variable domain reads DSGVTQTPKHLITATGQRVTLRCSPRSGDLSVYWYQQSLDQGLQFLIQYYNGEERAKGNILERFSAQQFPDLHSELNLSSLELGDSALYFCASSVGERNEQFFGPGTRLTVL.

V usage is TRBV19 and J usage is TRBJ2-2, with 9 bases fitting TRBD2. CDR1 is LNHDA, CDR2 SQIVND, per germline (reference sequence). After removal of 5 bases from V and 6 bases from J, the junction contained 10 bases not matched to a gene. The CDR3 runs 16 residues. The CDR3 DNA reads TGTGCCAGTAGTCTCACCGGGACTAGCCGATCCGGGGAGCTGTTTTTT. It codes for CASSLTGTSRSGELFF. Complete variable domain (other parts from reference TRBV19 and TRBJ2-2): DGGITQSPKYLFRKEGQNVTLSCEQNLNHDAMYWYRQDPGQGLRLIYYSQIVNDFQKGDIAEGYSVSREKKESFPLTVTSAQKNPTAFYLCASSLTGTSRSGELFFGEGSRLTVL.

The V gene is TRBV28, the J gene TRBJ1-1; D gene unclear. Germline assignment: CDR1 MDHEN and CDR2 SYDVKM. V gave up 3 bases and J gave up 3 bases, with 8 bases separating them. CDR3 size: 13 residues. Here the CDR3 reads CASSFLSDTEAFF. The CDR3 region has the DNA TGTGCCAGCAGTTTCCTCAGCGACACTGAAGCTTTCTTT.

The gene calls are TRBV20-1 and TRBJ1-5, with D uncertain. V lost 3 bases, J lost 6 bases, and 6 bases lay in between. Germline lookup yields CDR1 DFQATT and CDR2 SNEGSKA (reference sequence). The CDR3 has 11 residues. The CDR3 loop is CSASSGQPQHF. The CDR3 DNA reads as TGCAGTGCTAGCTCGGGTCAGCCCCAGCATTTT.

The gene calls are TRBV19 and TRBJ2-7, with D unclear. The V gene's germline CDR1 is LNHDA and CDR2 SQIVND (reference sequence). The V end was cut by 5 bases, the J end by 2 bases, with 10 bases between. This CDR3 region has 13 residues. In DNA form, the CDR3 reads TGTGCCAGTAGTCAAGAGTTCCCCTACGAGCAGTACTTC. Translated, it gives CASSQEFPYEQYF.

This rearrangement joins TRBV28 to TRBJ1-3, with D possibly TRBD1 on 6 matching bases. V lost 5 bases and J lost 9, with 11 bases in between. CDR1 and CDR2 from the germline V gene are MDHEN and SYDVKM. This CDR3 comprises 12 residues. The CDR3, as DNA: TGTGCCAGCAGTCCGCGGGGGGCCACCATATATTTT. Translating it yields CASSPRGATIYF.